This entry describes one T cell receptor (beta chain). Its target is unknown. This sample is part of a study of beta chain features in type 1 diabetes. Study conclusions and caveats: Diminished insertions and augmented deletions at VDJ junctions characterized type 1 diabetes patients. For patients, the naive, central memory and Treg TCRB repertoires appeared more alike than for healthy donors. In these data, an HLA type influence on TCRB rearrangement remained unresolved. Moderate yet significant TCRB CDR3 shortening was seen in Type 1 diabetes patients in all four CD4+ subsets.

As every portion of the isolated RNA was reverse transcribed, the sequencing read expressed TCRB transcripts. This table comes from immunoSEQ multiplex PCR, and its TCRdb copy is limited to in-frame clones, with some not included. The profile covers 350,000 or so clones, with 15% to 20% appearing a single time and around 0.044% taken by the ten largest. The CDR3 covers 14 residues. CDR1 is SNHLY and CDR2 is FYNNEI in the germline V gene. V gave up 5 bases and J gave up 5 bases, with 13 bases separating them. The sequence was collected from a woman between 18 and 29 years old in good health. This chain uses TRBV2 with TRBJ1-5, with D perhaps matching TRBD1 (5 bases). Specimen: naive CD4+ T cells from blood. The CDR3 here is CASSTAGMDQPQHF. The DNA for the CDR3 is TGTGCCAGCAGTACCGCAGGGATGGATCAGCCCCAGCATTTT.